This T cell receptor beta chain is from a study of Ad26.COV2.S vaccination and SARS-CoV-2 variants. About the study: Administration of Ad26.COV2.S was intramuscular, either once or twice 56 days apart.

V lost 2 bases and J 1 base, leaving 9 bases between the germline ends. Germline V lookup: CDR1 SGHTA, CDR2 FQGNSA. The CDR3 runs to 15 residues. As for treatment: about 20 received Ad26.COV2.S at low or high dose, single or two shots; several received placebo; per-sample allocation not given. Samples came from day 63 after the first vaccine or placebo injection. Using immunoSEQ multiplex PCR, the repertoire was profiled, and TCRdb retains in-frame clones only, with some absent. The data contain some 250,000 clones, approximately 87% of them singletons. The gene calls are TRBV7-2 and TRBJ2-1; D gene ambiguous. The sequence derives from a person between 18 and 65 years old who received the Ad26.COV2.S COVID-19 vaccine or a placebo. The material sequenced was peripheral blood, taken in a trial of Ad26.COV2.S vaccine versus placebo. The DNA of the CDR3 is TGTGCCAGCAGCTTATTCAGGAAATCCTACAATGAGCAGTTCTTC. Amino acids: CASSLFRKSYNEQFF. The variable domain in full, completed from reference TRBV7-2 and TRBJ2-1, reads GAGVSQSPSNKVTEKGKDVELRCDPISGHTALYWYRQSLGQGLEFLIYFQGNSAPDKSGLPSDRFSAERTGGSVSTLTIQRTQQEDSAVYLCASSLFRKSYNEQFFGPGTRLTVL.